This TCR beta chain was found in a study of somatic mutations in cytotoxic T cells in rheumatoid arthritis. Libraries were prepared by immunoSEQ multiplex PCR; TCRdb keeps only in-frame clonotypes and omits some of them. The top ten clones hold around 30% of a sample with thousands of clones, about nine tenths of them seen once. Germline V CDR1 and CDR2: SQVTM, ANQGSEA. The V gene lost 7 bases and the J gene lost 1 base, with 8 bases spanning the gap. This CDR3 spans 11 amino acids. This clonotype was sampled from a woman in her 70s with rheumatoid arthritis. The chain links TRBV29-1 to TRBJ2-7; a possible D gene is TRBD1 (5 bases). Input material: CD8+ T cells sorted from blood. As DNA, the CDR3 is TGCAGCGCTAGACAGTCCTACGAGCAGTACTTC. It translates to CSARQSYEQYF.